This T cell receptor (beta chain) was captured in a study of OX40 agonist ivuxolimab in advanced cancers. At the level of the study: Hepatocellular carcinoma, melanoma, renal cell or head and neck cancer occurred in dose-escalation patients.

Libraries were prepared by immunoSEQ multiplex PCR; TCRdb keeps only in-frame clonotypes and omits some of them. The sample includes some 40,000 clones, more than 70% of them seen just once. The CDR3 is 15 amino acids. V was shortened by 4 bases and J by 2 bases, with 13 bases between the two germline ends. Germline values: CDR1 LNHDA, CDR2 SQIVND (reference sequence). The gene calls are TRBV19 and TRBJ2-3; D unclear. Sequenced material: CD4+ or CD8+ T cells sorted from blood, taken in a trial of the OX40 agonist ivuxolimab. The sequence came from an adult with an advanced solid tumor such as melanoma, head and neck, liver or kidney cancer. The CDR3: CASSKGPADTDTQYF. CDR3 sequence (DNA): TGTGCCAGTAGTAAAGGTCCAGCCGACACAGATACGCAGTATTTT.